The rows below give T cell receptor beta chains drawn from one sample of a study of chemoradiotherapy in HPV16-positive cancers. Measured with immunoSEQ multiplex PCR; TCRdb has only the in-frame clones, and not every one. The sample lists approximately 19,000 clones; 70% to 90% were seen once. Sequencing used blood, obtained from a patient who underwent chemoradiotherapy. The receptors stem from a human donor with HPV-associated anogenital cancer. Both conserved end residues are part of each CDR3. D genes are given only for firm matches. Only part of the rows carry a size: once, few, many, or a class if the clone is expanded.

size: NA; D: TRBD2; V: TRBV5-5; J: TRBJ2-7; DNA: TGTGCCAGCAGCTTGGAGGAGCGGGAGCTTTACGAGCAGTACTTC; CDR3: CASSLEERELYEQYF
size: medium-sized; D: NA; V: TRBV11-2; J: TRBJ1-6; DNA: TGTGCCAGCAGCCCAAACAGGAGCCCCAATTCACCCCTCCACTTT; CDR3: CASSPNRSPNSPLHF
size: NA; D: TRBD1; V: TRBV4-3; J: TRBJ1-1; DNA: TGCGCCAGCAGCCAAGCGGTAGGGGGCGCGGGCACTGAAGCTTTCTTT; CDR3: CASSQAVGGAGTEAFF
size: NA; D: NA; V: TRBV7-6; J: TRBJ1-2; DNA: TGTGCCAGCAGCTTATTCGGCAGTTCCGACTATGGCTACACCTTC; CDR3: CASSLFGSSDYGYTF
size: NA; D: NA; V: TRBV7-9; J: TRBJ2-5; DNA: TGTGCCAGCAGCTTAGTGGCATACCAAGAGACCCAGTACTTC; CDR3: CASSLVAYQETQYF
size: NA; D: NA; V: TRBV12-5; J: TRBJ2-7; DNA: TGTGCTAGTGGTTTGGGGGTGGGGTCCTACGAGCAGTACTTC; CDR3: CASGLGVGSYEQYF
size: NA; D: NA; V: TRBV29-1; J: TRBJ2-3; DNA: TGCAGCGTTGTAAAGCGGGACAGCCCCACAGATACGCAGTATTTT; CDR3: CSVVKRDSPTDTQYF
size: few; D: TRBD1; V: TRBV5-1; J: TRBJ1-1; DNA: TGCGCCAGCAGCCGGACAGGCACCTCCATGAACACTGAAGCTTTCTTT; CDR3: CASSRTGTSMNTEAFF
size: NA; D: NA; V: TRBV19; J: TRBJ2-3; DNA: TGTGCCAGTACCTTAACTAGGAGGCGGGCAGATACGCAGTATTTT; CDR3: CASTLTRRRADTQYF
size: NA; D: TRBD2; V: TRBV7-2; J: TRBJ2-3; DNA: TGTGCCAGCAGCTTATTGCCCTCTAGCGTGTGGGGGGGTACGCAGTATTTT; CDR3: CASSLLPSSVWGGTQYF
size: NA; D: TRBD1; V: TRBV6-6; J: TRBJ1-4; DNA: TGTGCCAGCAGTCCGTGGACAGGGAATAATGAAAAACTGTTTTTT; CDR3: CASSPWTGNNEKLFF
size: NA; D: TRBD1; V: TRBV7-6; J: TRBJ1-2; DNA: TGTGCCAGCAGCTTAAGGACAGGGGGCTTGGATGGCTACACCTTC; CDR3: CASSLRTGGLDGYTF
size: NA; D: NA; V: TRBV7-9; J: TRBJ1-2; DNA: TGTGCCAGCAGCCCTAACACAGGCTACGGGGGCTACACCTTC; CDR3: CASSPNTGYGGYTF
size: NA; D: NA; V: TRBV9; J: TRBJ1-2; DNA: TGTGCCAGCAGCGTAGAACCACAGTACTATGGCTACACCTTC; CDR3: CASSVEPQYYGYTF
size: NA; D: NA; V: TRBV2; J: TRBJ1-2; DNA: TGTGCCAGCAGTGACTCGTGGGGAGATGGCTACACCTTC; CDR3: CASSDSWGDGYTF
size: NA; D: NA; V: TRBV10-3; J: TRBJ2-7; DNA: TGTGCCATCAGTGAGGGGGTCGGCAACGAGCAGTACTTC; CDR3: CAISEGVGNEQYF
size: NA; D: NA; V: TRBV14; J: TRBJ1-2; DNA: TGTGCCAGCAGCCAAGATCCCCAAATTTATGGCTACACCTTC; CDR3: CASSQDPQIYGYTF
size: once; D: NA; V: TRBV5-1; J: TRBJ2-6; DNA: TGCGCCAGCAGCTCGACAGGGGCCAACGTCCTGACTTTC; CDR3: CASSSTGANVLTF